The clone carrying this TCR beta chain has just a few counts. Other nucleotide sequences in the sample specify the same CDR3. Self-reported history from a screening survey and questionnaire set each donor's cohort. The source of the sample is a study of blood T cell repertoires in COVID-19. Study background: Samples of COVID-19 (acute and convalescent) were obtained from the United States, Italy and Spain.

The CDR3 sequence is 14 residues long. Germline values: CDR1 MNHEY, CDR2 SMNVEV (reference sequence). With 0 bases removed from V and 5 bases from J, the gap between germline ends came to 10 bases. Using immunoSEQ multiplex PCR, the repertoire was profiled, and TCRdb retains in-frame clones only, with some absent. The sample has about 230,000 clones, 89% seen once; the top ten hold 4%. The rearrangement links TRBV27 to TRBJ1-1; a possible D gene is TRBD1 (6 bases). The receptor comes from a woman in her 30s with acute COVID-19. The sequencing sample was made of PBMCs or T cells enriched from blood (not recorded which). CDR3 in DNA: TGTGCCAGCAGTTTATCCAGGGGTAGGACTGAAGCTTTCTTT. Translating gives CASSLSRGRTEAFF.